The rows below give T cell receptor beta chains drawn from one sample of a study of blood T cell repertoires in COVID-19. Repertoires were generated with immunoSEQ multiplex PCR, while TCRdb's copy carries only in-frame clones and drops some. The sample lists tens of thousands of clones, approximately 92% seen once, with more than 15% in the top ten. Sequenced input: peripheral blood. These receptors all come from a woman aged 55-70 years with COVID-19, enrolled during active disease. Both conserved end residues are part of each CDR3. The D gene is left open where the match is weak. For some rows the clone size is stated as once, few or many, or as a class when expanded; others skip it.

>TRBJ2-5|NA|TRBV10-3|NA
TGTGCCACCAAGGGCGGGGCGTCAGAGACCCAGTACTTC
CATKGGASETQYF
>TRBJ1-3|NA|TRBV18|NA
TGTGCCAGCTCACCAGCGGCCTCTGGAAACACCATATATTTT
CASSPAASGNTIYF
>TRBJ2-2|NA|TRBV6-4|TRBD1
TGTGCCAGCAGACGGGGGGGACAGGGGAGCACCGGGGAGCTGTTTTTT
CASRRGGQGSTGELFF
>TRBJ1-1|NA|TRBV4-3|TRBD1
TGCGCCAGCAGCCAGGCCACAGGGGGTCGAGAAGCTTTCTTT
CASSQATGGREAFF
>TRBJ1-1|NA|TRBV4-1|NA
TGCGCCAGCAGCCATAGGGGGGGCAGGACTGAAGCTTTCTTT
CASSHRGGRTEAFF
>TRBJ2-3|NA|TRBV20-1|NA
TGCAGTGCTAGTTTGAGCAGGGACACAGATACGCAGTATTTT
CSASLSRDTDTQYF
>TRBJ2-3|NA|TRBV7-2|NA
TGTGCCAGCAGATCTAGGGGGATACACACAGATACGCAGTATTTT
CASRSRGIHTDTQYF
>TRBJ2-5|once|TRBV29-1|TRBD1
TGCAGCGGCGGATACAGGGGTGGGGAGACCCAGTACTTC
CSGGYRGGETQYF
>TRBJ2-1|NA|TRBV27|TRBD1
TGTGCCAGCAGGGCAGGGGGACACTACAATGAGCAGTTCTTC
CASRAGGHYNEQFF
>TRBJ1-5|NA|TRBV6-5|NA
TGTGCCAGCAGTTACTCCCGGGTCGGACAGCCCCAGCATTTT
CASSYSRVGQPQHF
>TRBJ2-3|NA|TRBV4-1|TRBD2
TGCGCCAGCAGCCAAAGGACTAGCGGTCAGAGGTCGGATACGCAGTATTTT
CASSQRTSGQRSDTQYF
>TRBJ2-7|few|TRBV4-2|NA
TGTGCCAGCAGCCAAGAAAGGTCAGGGCCCTACGAGCAGTACTTC
CASSQERSGPYEQYF
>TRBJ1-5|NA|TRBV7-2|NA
TGTGCCAGCAGCTTAGCGGGGGGGCCGAATCAGCCCCAGCATTTT
CASSLAGGPNQPQHF
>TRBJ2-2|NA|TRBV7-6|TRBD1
TGTGCCAGCAGCCCGGTCCGGGACAGGGGGCCTGCCTTTCCCACCGGGGAGCTGTTTTTT
CASSPVRDRGPAFPTGELFF
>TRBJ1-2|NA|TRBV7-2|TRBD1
TGTGCCAGCAGCTCCGGACAGGGAGGTGCCTATGGCTACACCTTC
CASSSGQGGAYGYTF
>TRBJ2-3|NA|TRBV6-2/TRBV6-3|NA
TGTGCCAGCAGTTACTCATCGCTGCGGCCTCTAGTGGATACGCAGTATTTT
CASSYSSLRPLVDTQYF